This T cell receptor (beta chain) was captured by sequencing in a study of somatic mutations in cytotoxic T cells in rheumatoid arthritis. Assay used: immunoSEQ multiplex PCR; TCRdb lists only in-frame clones, some missing. The profile shows some 26,000 clones, more than 75% of them singletons. Per the germline V gene, CDR1 is MNHEY and CDR2 is SMNVEV (reference sequence). The CDR3 consists of 15 residues. V shed 2 bases and J shed 0 bases, with 11 bases lying between them. The sequenced material came from CD8+ T cells sorted from blood. The sequence came from a man aged 45-65 years in good health. V is TRBV27 and J is TRBJ2-7; D is undetermined. The CDR3 spells CASSLGPVGSYEQYF. The CDR3 bases are TGTGCCAGCAGTTTAGGGCCCGTGGGCTCCTACGAGCAGTACTTC.